Included here is one TCR beta chain sequence, with context. Use of 60 Vbeta and 13 Jbeta primers characterized the PCR. The assay was immunoSEQ multiplex PCR, and TCRdb's table has in-frame clones only and misses some. This sample has under 150,000 clones, with 75% to 80% found just once. Germline CDR1 is SNHLY and CDR2 is FYNNEI. This CDR3 is 17 amino acids long. This entry comes from a study of cytomegalovirus exposure and HLA in healthy donors. V gene TRBV2 combines with J gene TRBJ2-5, with 10 nucleotides matching TRBD1. Judging by the DNA end, TRBJ2-7 fits better; the J call may be wrong. The receptor's source is a middle-aged man in good health and CMV-seropositive. The source material was PBMCs. CDR3 nucleotides: TGTGCCAGCAGTGGTCTTACCGGGACAGGGGATACCTACGAGCAGTACTTC. Amino acids: CASSGLTGTGDTYEQYF.